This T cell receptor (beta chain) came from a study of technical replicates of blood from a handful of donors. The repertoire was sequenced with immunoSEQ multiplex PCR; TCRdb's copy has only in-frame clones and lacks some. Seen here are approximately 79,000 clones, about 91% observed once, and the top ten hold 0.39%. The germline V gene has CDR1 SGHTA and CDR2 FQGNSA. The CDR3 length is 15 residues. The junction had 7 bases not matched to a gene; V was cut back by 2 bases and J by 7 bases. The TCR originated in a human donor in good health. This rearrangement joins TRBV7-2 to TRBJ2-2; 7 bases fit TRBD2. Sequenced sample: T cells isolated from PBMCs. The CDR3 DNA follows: TGTGCCAGCAGCTTACTGCGGGAGATTAACGGGGAGCTGTTTTTT. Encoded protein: CASSLLREINGELFF.